The entry below describes one T cell receptor (beta chain). The sample is drawn from a study of T-cell reconstitution after alpha-beta-depleted transplantation in children. The ends were cut back, 0 bases at V and 0 bases at J, with 5 bases in the middle. This CDR3 has 15 amino acids. Germline CDR1 and CDR2: MNHEY and SVGAGI. Construction of the TCRbeta library involved unique molecular identifiers. One entry per CDR3 protein results from TCRdb running MiXCR on the PCR reads. The sample includes around 680,000 distinct CDR3 sequences, around 16% seen only once; the top ten take 1.1%. V usage is TRBV6-5 and J usage is TRBJ2-2; D ambiguous. This sequence was found in a human donor who donated a stem cell graft to a child with acute myeloid leukemia. The sample in question was PBMCs from the stem cell graft donor, obtained from the stem cell graft. The CDR3 bases are TGTGCCAGCAGTTACTCCCCCTCGAACACCGGGGAGCTGTTTTTT. Amino acids: CASSYSPSNTGELFF.